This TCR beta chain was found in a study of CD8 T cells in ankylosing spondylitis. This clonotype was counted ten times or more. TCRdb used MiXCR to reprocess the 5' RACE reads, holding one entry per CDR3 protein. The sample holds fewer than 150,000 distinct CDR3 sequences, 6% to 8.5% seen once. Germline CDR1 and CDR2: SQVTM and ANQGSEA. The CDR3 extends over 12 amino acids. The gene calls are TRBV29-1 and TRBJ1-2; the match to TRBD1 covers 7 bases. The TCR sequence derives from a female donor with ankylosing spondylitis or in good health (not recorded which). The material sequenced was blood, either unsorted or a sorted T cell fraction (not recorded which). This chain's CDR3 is CRVGGANYGYTF. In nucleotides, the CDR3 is TGCAGGGTAGGGGGCGCTAACTATGGCTACACCTTC.